This TCR beta chain was identified during a study of blood T cell repertoires in COVID-19. Study details: Acute and convalescent COVID-19 specimens originated in the United States, Italy and Spain.

This clone has only one observation. V dropped 4 bases and J dropped 4 bases, with 9 bases sitting between them. In germline, CDR1 is SNHLY, CDR2 FYNNEI. The CDR3 has 13 residues. Clones were sequenced by immunoSEQ multiplex PCR, and TCRdb holds only the in-frame ones, with some missing. Of roughly 150,000 clones in the sample, 84% are singletons; the top ten hold 7.2%. The chain links TRBV2 to TRBJ2-3; D not resolved. The clonotype originates from a woman in her forties or fifties in a cohort sampled during active or convalescent COVID-19. Sequencing was performed on peripheral blood. This chain's CDR3 is CASSAEEADTQYF. For the CDR3, the DNA is TGTGCCAGCAGTGCTGAAGAGGCAGATACGCAGTATTTT. Together with reference TRBV2 and TRBJ2-3, the CDR3 gives the full variable domain: EPEVTQTPSHQVTQMGQEVILRCVPISNHLYFYWYRQILGQKVEFLVSFYNNEISEKSEIFDDQFSVERPDGSNFTLKIRSTKLEDSAMYFCASSAEEADTQYFGPGTRLTVL.